This TCR beta chain was obtained from a study of shared clonotypes between healthy human individuals. The study, taken as a whole, reports: Investigators collected only blood, and repertoires in tissues likely differ. A few donors shared about 4.5% of their naive CD4 clonotypes. A small donor pool kept down the genetic and exposure-history diversity that was represented.

V was clipped by 0 bases and J by 3 bases, with 12 bases between them. The length of the CDR3 is 16 residues. Germline V gene lookup returns CDR1 LGHNA and CDR2 YNFKEQ. Turning to this clone: What it binds is unknown.

Study processing details: From ImmunoSEQ came sequences covering only the junction and carrying no quality scores, so filtering differed. Profiling relied on immunoSEQ multiplex PCR, and the TCRdb table lists in-frame clones only, not all of them. The DNA gave D and trimming, while V, J and clone size come from that table. The data contain under 1,100,000 clones, around 74% of them singletons. The sequencing input was memory CD4+ T cells sorted from blood. Subset described: CD45RA-negative fraction. The chain has TRBV4-2 and TRBJ2-1; D is perhaps TRBD2 (6 bases). The sequence derives from a man aged 18 to 29 in good health. The CDR3 bases are TGTGCCAGCAGCCAAGAACCGGGACTGCACTACAATGAGCAGTTCTTC. The encoded protein is CASSQEPGLHYNEQFF.